This T cell receptor (beta chain) is from a study of Graves' ophthalmopathy and Graves' hyperthyroidism. The V and J ends lost 7 bases and 1 base respectively, with 10 bases between them. This CDR3 comprises 13 residues. Study outcomes and limitations: In predicting ophthalmopathy progression, the model reached around 65% sensitivity and roughly 74% specificity. Thyroid clonotypes that were expanded above 0.001 frequency mostly also appeared in blood.

In this sample, this clonotype turned up many times. The antigen remains unidentified. Amplification of the TCR beta CDR3 regions used RNA transcripts (as template). Scientists carried out first-round RT-PCR using HTBI primers and then a second-round multiplex PCR. TCRdb reanalysed the multiplex PCR reads using MiXCR and keeps one entry per CDR3 protein. The sample contains hundreds of thousands of distinct CDR3 sequences, about a fifth of which appear only once. The receptor comes from a woman between 18 and 30 years old with stable Graves' hyperthyroidism. Some clones in this sample may be carry-over from other donors' samples. The sequenced material came from peripheral blood. The gene calls are TRBV12-3 or TRBV12-4 and TRBJ1-1; D possibly corresponds to TRBD1 (6 bases). The CDR3 loop is CASNIQGNTEAFF. The CDR3 nucleotides are TGTGCCAGCAATATACAGGGGAACACTGAAGCTTTCTTT.